The 8 T cell receptor beta chains below come from one sample, sequenced in a study of T-cell reconstitution after alpha-beta-depleted transplantation in children. Using unique molecular identifiers, the investigators prepared the TCRbeta library. TCRdb itself ran the PCR reads through MiXCR, one entry per CDR3 protein. The repertoire holds about 460,000 distinct CDR3 sequences, with approximately 10% as singletons. Specimen: PBMCs, collected before TCRalphabeta/CD19-depleted stem cell transplant. The receptor set was obtained from a child younger than 10 with inherited bone marrow failure, due to receive a stem cell transplant.

The V gene is TRBV23-1, the J gene TRBJ2-7; 7 bases map to TRBD2. TRBV23-1 is an ORF, and what it does is uncertain. Losses at the gene ends were 9 bases for V and 0 bases for J; bases not matched to a gene: 17. This CDR3 region has 17 residues. The CDR3 loop reads CASRGTQTSSGSYEQYF. For the CDR3, the DNA is TGCGCCAGTAGGGGAACCCAAACCTCTAGCGGCTCCTACGAGCAGTACTTC.

This clonotype has at least ten counts. This chain joins TRBV2 and TRBJ1-2, with D hard to call. Germline V gives CDR1 SNHLY, CDR2 FYNNEI. The CDR3 consists of 12 residues. Trimming took 0 bases from V and 3 from J, leaving 2 bases between them. The CDR3 DNA reads TGTGCCAGCAGTGAAGCGGACTATGGCTACACCTTC. Encoded protein: CASSEADYGYTF.

The J gene is TRBJ2-7, the V gene TRBV10-3, with D maybe TRBD1 (6 bases). This CDR3 contains 13 residues. The V and J ends lost 10 bases and 3 bases respectively, with 16 bases between them. The germline CDR1 and CDR2 sequences are ENHRY and SYGVKD. The CDR3 DNA follows: TGTGCCACCGCAGGGGACGGGATCTACGAGCAGTACTTC. Its protein is CATAGDGIYEQYF.

This clonotype occurred many times. The V call is TRBV7-9, the J call TRBJ2-7; D remains unclear. CDR3 length: 14 amino acids. Germline values: CDR1 SEHNR, CDR2 FQNEAQ (reference sequence). The germline V and J ends were trimmed by 1 base and 4 bases, with 11 bases remaining between them. DNA of the CDR3: TGTGCCAGCAGCTTAGGCAGGCCCGGGTACGAGCAGTACTTC. Translated: CASSLGRPGYEQYF. Full variable domain (rest looked up from reference TRBV7-9 and TRBJ2-7): DTGVSQNPRHKITKRGQNVTFRCDPISEHNRLYWYRQTLGQGPEFLTYFQNEAQLEKSRLLSDRFSAERPKGSFSTLEIQRTEQGDSAMYLCASSLGRPGYEQYFGPGTRLTVT.

The sample holds many counts of this clonotype. The J gene is TRBJ2-2, the V gene TRBV6-2 or TRBV6-3, with TRBD1 matching 9 bases. The trim removed 4 bases at V and 2 bases at J, leaving 5 bases unmatched. This CDR3 comprises 16 residues. The germline CDR1 and CDR2 sequences are MNHEY and SVGEGT. This chain's CDR3 is CASSFPTGGNTGELFF. As DNA, the CDR3 is TGTGCCAGCAGTTTCCCGACAGGGGGTAACACCGGGGAGCTGTTTTTT.

This clonotype appeared many times. The chain uses TRBV3-1 and TRBJ2-2; a possible D gene is TRBD1 (6 bases). The CDR3 has 14 residues. CDR1 and CDR2 (germline): LGHDT, YNNKEL (reference sequence). Trimming took 5 bases from V and 3 from J, leaving 10 bases between them. CDR3 in amino acids: CASSSTGYTGELFF. The CDR3, as DNA: TGTGCCAGCAGCTCAACAGGGTACACCGGGGAGCTGTTTTTT.

This clonotype has ten or more counts. The rearrangement uses TRBV20-1 and TRBJ2-1; 10 bases are a match to TRBD2. The germline CDR1 and CDR2 sequences are DFQATT and SNEGSKA (reference sequence). The CDR3 is made up of 14 amino acids. V gave up 5 bases and J gave up 3 bases; unmatched junction bases: 4. This CDR3 is CSAVTSGNYNEQFF. For the CDR3, the DNA is TGCAGTGCTGTAACTAGCGGGAACTACAATGAGCAGTTCTTC.

The sample holds a few counts of this clonotype. The genes are TRBV20-1 and TRBJ2-1, with D tentatively TRBD2 (6 bases). This CDR3 is 14 amino acids long. Germline CDR1 and CDR2: DFQATT and SNEGSKA (reference sequence). Trimming stripped 3 bases from V and 3 bases from J, with 12 bases between. DNA for the CDR3: TGCAGTGCTAGCCCGGGACTGGTCTACAATGAGCAGTTCTTC. It is translated as CSASPGLVYNEQFF.